This TCR beta chain originates from a study of shared clonotypes between healthy human individuals. Overall study context: Each donor's CD4 naive and CD4 memory cells filled three plates apiece, CD8 naive two, and CD8 memory one. Study results and caveats: Clonotype sharing among donors likely depends on sequencing depth.

The CDR3 extends over 12 amino acids. Germline-derived CDR1 and CDR2 are MDHEN and SYDVKM. The ends were cut back, 3 bases at V and 14 bases at J, with 14 bases in the middle. A remark on this clone: Its target is not known.

Per the authors' pipeline: ImmunoSEQ output lacked quality scores and full-length reads, limiting matched filtering. Libraries were prepared by immunoSEQ multiplex PCR; TCRdb keeps only in-frame clonotypes and omits some of them. Clone size and V and J calls were adopted from that table, with D and trimming inferred from the DNA. The profile shows fewer than 1.4 million clones, around three quarters of them singletons. The rearrangement links TRBV28 to TRBJ1-5; no reliable D call. Sequenced: memory CD4+ T cells from PBMCs. Indicated subset: CD45RA-negative fraction. The sequence was obtained from a man aged 18 to 29 in good health. Some clones in this sample may be carry-over from other donors' samples. The DNA for the CDR3 is TGTGCCAGCAGTTTCCCTCGGGAAACCAAGCATTTT. This sequence encodes CASSFPRETKHF.